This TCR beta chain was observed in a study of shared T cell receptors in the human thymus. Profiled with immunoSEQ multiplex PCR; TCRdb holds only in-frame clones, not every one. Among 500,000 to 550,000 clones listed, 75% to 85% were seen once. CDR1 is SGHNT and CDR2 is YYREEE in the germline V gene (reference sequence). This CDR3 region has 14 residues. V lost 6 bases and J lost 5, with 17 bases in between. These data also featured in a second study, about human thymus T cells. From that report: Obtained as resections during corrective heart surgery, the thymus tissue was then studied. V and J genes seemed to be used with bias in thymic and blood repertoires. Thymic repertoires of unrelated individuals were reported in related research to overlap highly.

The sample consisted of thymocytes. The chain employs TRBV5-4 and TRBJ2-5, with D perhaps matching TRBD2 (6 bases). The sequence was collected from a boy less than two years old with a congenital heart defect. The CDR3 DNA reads TGTGCCAGCACCTCGGGAGCGGTCGGGGAGACCCAGTACTTC. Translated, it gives CASTSGAVGETQYF.